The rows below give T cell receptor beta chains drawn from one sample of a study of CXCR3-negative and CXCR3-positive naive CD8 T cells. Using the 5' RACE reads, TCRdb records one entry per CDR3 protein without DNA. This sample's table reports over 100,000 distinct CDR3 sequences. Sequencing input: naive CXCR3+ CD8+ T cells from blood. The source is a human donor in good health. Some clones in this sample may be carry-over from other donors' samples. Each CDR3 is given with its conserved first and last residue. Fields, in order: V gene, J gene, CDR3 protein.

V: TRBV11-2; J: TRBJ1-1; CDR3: CASSLGGAGENTEAFF
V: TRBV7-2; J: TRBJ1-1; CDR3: CASSLGQGAVGTEAFF
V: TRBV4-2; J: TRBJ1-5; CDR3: CASSQVGTGGSSNQPQHF
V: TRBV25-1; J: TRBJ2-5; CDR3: CASSGGVAGASETQYF
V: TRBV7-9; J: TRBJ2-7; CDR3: CASRASTPGLKAYEQYF
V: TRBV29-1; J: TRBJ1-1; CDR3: CSVVRGGTEAFF
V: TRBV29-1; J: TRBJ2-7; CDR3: CSVTGQNYEQYF
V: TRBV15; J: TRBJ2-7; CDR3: CATSSKAGAGSYEQYF
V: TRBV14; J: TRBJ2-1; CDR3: CASSLTGAASYNEQFF
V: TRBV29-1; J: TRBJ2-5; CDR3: CSVEDRGVSQYF
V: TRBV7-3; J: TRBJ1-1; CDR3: CASSLGGQLNTEAFF
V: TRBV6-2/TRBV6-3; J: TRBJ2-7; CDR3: CASSYELAGGPYEQYF
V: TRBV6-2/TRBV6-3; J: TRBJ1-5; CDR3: CASSYVRGDQPQHF
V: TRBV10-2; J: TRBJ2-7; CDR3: CASSQGAREQYF
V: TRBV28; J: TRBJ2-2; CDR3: CASSRDLNTGELFF
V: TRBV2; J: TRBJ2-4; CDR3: CASSEKLENIQYF
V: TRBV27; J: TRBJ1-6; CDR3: CASSDPFGGLDSPLHF
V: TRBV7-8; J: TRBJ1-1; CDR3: CASSSPPEVGSVRAFF
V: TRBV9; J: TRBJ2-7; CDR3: CASSDLPGYEQYF
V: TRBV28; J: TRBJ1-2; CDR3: CASSSTHGADLGYTF